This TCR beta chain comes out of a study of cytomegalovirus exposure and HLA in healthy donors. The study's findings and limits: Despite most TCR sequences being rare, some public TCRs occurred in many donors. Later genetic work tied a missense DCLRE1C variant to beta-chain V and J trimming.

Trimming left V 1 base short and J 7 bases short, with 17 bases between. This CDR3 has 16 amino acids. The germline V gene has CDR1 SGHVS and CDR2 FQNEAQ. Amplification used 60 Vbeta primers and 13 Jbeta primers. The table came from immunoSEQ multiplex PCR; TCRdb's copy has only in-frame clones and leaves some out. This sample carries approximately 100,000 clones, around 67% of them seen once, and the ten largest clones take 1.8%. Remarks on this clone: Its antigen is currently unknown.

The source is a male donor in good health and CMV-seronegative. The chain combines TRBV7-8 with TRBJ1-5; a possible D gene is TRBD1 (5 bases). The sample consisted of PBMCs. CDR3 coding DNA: TGTGCCAGCAGCTTAGAACATTGGCAGGGAGGACAGCCCCAGCATTTT. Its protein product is CASSLEHWQGGQPQHF.